These T cell receptor beta chains were read from a single sample in a study of blood T cell repertoires in COVID-19. Clones were sequenced by immunoSEQ multiplex PCR, and TCRdb holds only the in-frame ones, with some missing. The repertoire has almost 300,000 clones, over 85% of them found once; the top ten carry more than 9.5%. What was sequenced was peripheral blood. These receptors all stem from a woman under 40 with COVID-19, enrolled during active disease. Both conserved end residues are part of each CDR3. D genes are given only for firm matches. Clone size appears in some rows only: once, few, many, or a class for an expanded clone.

clone_size	d_call	v_call	j_call	cdr3_aa	cdr3_nt
.	.	TRBV7-9	TRBJ1-5	CASSSDSNQPQHF	TGTGCCAGCAGCTCAGATAGCAATCAGCCCCAGCATTTT
.	.	TRBV4-2	TRBJ2-5	CASSPQGGETQYF	TGTGCCAGCAGCCCTCAGGGGGGAGAGACCCAGTACTTC
.	.	TRBV2	TRBJ1-5	CASSVLSNQPQHF	TGTGCCAGCAGTGTCCTTAGCAATCAGCCCCAGCATTTT
.	.	TRBV18	TRBJ2-1	CASSPLTGIGWNEQFF	TGTGCCAGCTCACCACTAACAGGAATAGGATGGAATGAGCAGTTCTTC
.	TRBD1	TRBV28	TRBJ1-4	CASSSPPGQPNEKLFF	TGTGCCAGCAGTTCTCCACCGGGACAGCCAAATGAAAAACTGTTTTTT
.	.	TRBV3-1/TRBV3-2	TRBJ1-1	CASSQVSGPEAFF	TGTGCCAGCAGCCAAGTTTCAGGGCCTGAAGCTTTCTTT
.	TRBD1	TRBV19	TRBJ2-5	CASSTPGGSQETQYF	TGTGCCAGTAGTACTCCAGGGGGATCACAAGAGACCCAGTACTTC
.	.	TRBV11-2	TRBJ2-3	CASSYLLATDTQYF	TGTGCCAGCTCCTACCTCCTAGCGACAGATACGCAGTATTTT
once	TRBD1	TRBV6-6	TRBJ1-2	CASQRTGVGYTF	TGTGCCAGCCAACGGACAGGGGTCGGCTACACCTTC
.	.	TRBV6-5	TRBJ2-2	CASTYREMNTGELFF	TGTGCCAGCACCTACAGGGAGATGAACACCGGGGAGCTGTTTTTT
.	.	TRBV29-1	TRBJ2-1	CSVYPSAYNEQFF	TGCAGCGTTTACCCTAGCGCCTACAATGAGCAGTTCTTC
.	TRBD1	TRBV27	TRBJ2-7	CASSVRQGAGEQYF	TGTGCCAGCAGTGTCCGACAGGGGGCCGGCGAGCAGTACTTC
.	.	TRBV19	TRBJ1-6	CASSILRTYNSPLHF	TGTGCCAGTAGTATCCTCCGGACTTATAATTCACCCCTCCACTTT
.	.	TRBV28	TRBJ1-6	CASSPPPGYNSPLHF	TGTGCCAGCAGTCCTCCCCCGGGGTATAATTCACCCCTCCACTTT
few	TRBD1	TRBV25-1	TRBJ2-1	CASSGQGNEQFF	TGTGCCAGCAGTGGACAGGGCAATGAGCAGTTCTTC
.	.	TRBV6-5	TRBJ1-1	CASRLLENTEAFF	TGTGCCAGCAGACTCCTCGAGAACACTGAAGCTTTCTTT
.	TRBD1	TRBV18	TRBJ1-2	CASSPLTGGVLNGYTF	TGTGCCAGCTCACCATTGACAGGGGGCGTTCTAAATGGCTACACCTTC
.	TRBD2	TRBV24-1	TRBJ2-3	CATSDPTSGGTSDTQYF	TGTGCCACCAGTGATCCGACTAGCGGGGGGACTTCAGATACGCAGTATTTT
.	.	TRBV29-1	TRBJ2-7	CSVEPLLDSYEQYF	TGCAGCGTTGAACCCCTGCTTGACAGCTACGAGCAGTACTTC
.	.	TRBV7-6	TRBJ1-3	CASSHPGSSGNTIYF	TGTGCCAGCAGCCACCCTGGGAGCTCTGGAAACACCATATATTTT
.	TRBD1	TRBV5-4	TRBJ1-3	CASSLQGRPGNTIYF	TGTGCCAGCAGCCTACAGGGGCGCCCTGGAAACACCATATATTTT
.	.	TRBV6-5	TRBJ1-1	CASRGRTNTEAFF	TGTGCCAGCAGGGGCAGAACCAACACTGAAGCTTTCTTT
.	.	TRBV19	TRBJ1-2	CASSPAGRGNYGYTF	TGTGCCAGTAGTCCCGCAGGGCGCGGTAACTATGGCTACACCTTC
.	TRBD1	TRBV5-5	TRBJ2-5	CASSWGGQGWQETQYF	TGTGCCAGCAGCTGGGGGGGACAGGGTTGGCAAGAGACCCAGTACTTC
.	.	TRBV24-1	TRBJ2-5	CATSLEETQYF	TGTGCCACGTCCTTAGAGGAGACCCAGTACTTC
.	.	TRBV25-1	TRBJ2-2	CASSNTGSPGELFF	TGTGCCAGCAGCAATACCGGGTCCCCCGGGGAGCTGTTTTTT
.	TRBD1	TRBV4-1	TRBJ1-2	CASSQVPGQGYGYTF	TGCGCCAGCAGCCAGGTTCCGGGACAGGGCTATGGCTACACCTTC
.	.	TRBV27	TRBJ1-2	CASSQRGGGHYGYTF	TGTGCCAGCTCTCAAAGGGGCGGAGGGCACTATGGCTACACCTTC
once	TRBD2	TRBV2	TRBJ2-1	CASRGTSGGPAGGFF	TGTGCCAGCAGGGGTACTAGCGGGGGCCCCGCCGGGGGGTTCTTC
.	.	TRBV28	TRBJ2-1	CASSYRGSGNEQFF	TGTGCCAGCAGTTACCGGGGGTCGGGGAATGAGCAGTTCTTC
.	TRBD2	TRBV9	TRBJ2-3	CASSGYVRGGTDTQYF	TGTGCCAGCAGCGGGTACGTGCGGGGGGGCACAGATACGCAGTATTTT
once	TRBD2	TRBV7-9	TRBJ2-5	CASSPPLAGVGETQYF	TGTGCCAGCAGCCCTCCCTTAGCGGGGGTGGGTGAGACCCAGTACTTC
once	.	TRBV5-1	TRBJ2-1	CASSPLGLNEQFF	TGCGCCAGCAGCCCTCTAGGTTTAAACGAGCAGTTCTTC
.	.	TRBV5-1	TRBJ1-2	CASSLGVTGNYGYTF	TGCGCCAGCAGCTTGGGGGTCACAGGGAACTATGGCTACACCTTC
.	TRBD1	TRBV10-2	TRBJ1-5	CASRGTGGRQPQHF	TGCGCCAGCAGAGGGACAGGGGGCAGGCAGCCCCAGCATTTT
.	.	TRBV28	TRBJ1-2	CASSLYAVTGFGYTF	TGTGCCAGCAGTTTATATGCGGTAACAGGGTTTGGCTACACCTTC
.	.	TRBV6-5	TRBJ2-7	CASSFVFSYEQYF	TGTGCCAGCAGTTTCGTATTCTCCTACGAGCAGTACTTC
.	.	TRBV27	TRBJ1-2	CASSWSIGQINYGYTF	TGTGCCAGCAGTTGGAGTATCGGACAGATTAACTATGGCTACACCTTC
.	TRBD1	TRBV14	TRBJ2-1	CASSRAGTGGNNEQFF	TGTGCCAGCAGCCGCGCCGGGACAGGGGGAAACAATGAGCAGTTCTTC
.	TRBD1	TRBV7-9	TRBJ1-5	CASSQQGNQPQHF	TGTGCCAGCAGTCAACAGGGGAATCAGCCCCAGCATTTT
.	.	TRBV11-1	TRBJ1-1	CASSPFGGTEAFF	TGTGCCAGCAGCCCCTTCGGGGGTACTGAAGCTTTCTTT
.	TRBD1	TRBV10-3	TRBJ1-4	CAIRPGTGDEKLFF	TGTGCCATCAGACCCGGGACAGGGGATGAAAAACTGTTTTTT
.	TRBD2	TRBV9	TRBJ2-5	CASSVAGTMGGEIQYF	TGTGCCAGCAGCGTAGCGGGGACTATGGGGGGAGAGATCCAGTACTTC
many	TRBD2	TRBV9	TRBJ2-3	CASSDGSSGGLSTDTQYF	TGTGCCAGCAGCGATGGGTCTAGCGGGGGCCTTAGCACAGATACGCAGTATTTT
.	TRBD1	TRBV6-5	TRBJ1-3	CATQQGATGNTIYF	TGTGCGACCCAACAGGGGGCAACTGGAAACACCATATATTTT
.	.	TRBV3-1/TRBV3-2	TRBJ2-1	CASSHLGAGNEQFF	TGTGCCAGCAGTCACTTGGGGGCAGGGAATGAGCAGTTCTTC
.	.	TRBV7-2	TRBJ2-3	CASSLDRASDTQYF	TGTGCCAGCAGCTTAGACAGGGCCTCAGATACGCAGTATTTT
.	.	TRBV5-4	TRBJ2-1	CASSTGTFDHNEQFF	TGTGCCAGCAGCACCGGGACTTTTGATCACAATGAGCAGTTCTTC
.	TRBD1	TRBV27	TRBJ2-3	CASSPGTGSWEADTQYF	TGTGCCAGCAGTCCGGGGACAGGATCATGGGAAGCGGATACGCAGTATTTT
.	TRBD1	TRBV13	TRBJ1-2	CASSFPGQGNTDYGYTF	TGTGCCAGCAGCTTCCCGGGACAGGGGAATACGGACTATGGCTACACCTTC
.	TRBD1	TRBV7-8	TRBJ2-7	CASSLAVAGGAYEQYF	TGTGCCAGCAGCTTAGCCGTGGCAGGGGGCGCCTACGAGCAGTACTTC